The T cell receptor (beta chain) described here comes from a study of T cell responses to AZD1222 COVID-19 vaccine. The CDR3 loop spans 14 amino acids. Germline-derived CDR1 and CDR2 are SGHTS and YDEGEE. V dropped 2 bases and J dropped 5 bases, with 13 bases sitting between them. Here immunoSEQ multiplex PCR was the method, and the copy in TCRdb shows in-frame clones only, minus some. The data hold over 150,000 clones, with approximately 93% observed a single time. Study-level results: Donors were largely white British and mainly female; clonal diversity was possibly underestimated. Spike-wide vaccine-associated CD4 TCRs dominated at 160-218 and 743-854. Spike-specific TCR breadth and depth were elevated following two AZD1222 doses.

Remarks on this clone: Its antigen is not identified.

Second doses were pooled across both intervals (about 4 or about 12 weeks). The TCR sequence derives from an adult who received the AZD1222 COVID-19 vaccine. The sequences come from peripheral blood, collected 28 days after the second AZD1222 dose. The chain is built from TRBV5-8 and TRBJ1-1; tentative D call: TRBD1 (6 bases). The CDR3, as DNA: TGTGCCAGCAGCTTAGGGGGGCGACGTACTGAAGCTTTCTTT. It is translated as CASSLGGRRTEAFF.